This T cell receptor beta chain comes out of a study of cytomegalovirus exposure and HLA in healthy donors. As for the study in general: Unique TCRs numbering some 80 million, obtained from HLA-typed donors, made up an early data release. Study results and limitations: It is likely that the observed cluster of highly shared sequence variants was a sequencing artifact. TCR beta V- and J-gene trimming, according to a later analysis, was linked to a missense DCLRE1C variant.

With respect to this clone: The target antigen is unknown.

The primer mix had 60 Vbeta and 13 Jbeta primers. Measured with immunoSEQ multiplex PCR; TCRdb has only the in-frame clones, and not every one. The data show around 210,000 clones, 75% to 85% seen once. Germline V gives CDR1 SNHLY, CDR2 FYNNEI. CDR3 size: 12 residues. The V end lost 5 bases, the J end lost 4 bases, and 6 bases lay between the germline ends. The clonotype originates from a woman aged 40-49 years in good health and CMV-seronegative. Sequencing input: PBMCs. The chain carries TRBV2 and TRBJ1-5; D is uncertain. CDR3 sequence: CASSRENQPQHF. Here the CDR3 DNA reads TGTGCCAGCAGTCGGGAGAATCAGCCCCAGCATTTT.